This T cell receptor (beta chain) was retrieved from a study of shared clonotypes between healthy human individuals. About the study: Donors, aged 18 to 49, were a couple of women and a few men. General study results and limits: Among non-shared clonotypes, generation probabilities were lower than among those shared by all four donors.

Worth noting for this clone: Its antigen is as yet unknown.

Terminally differentiated effector memory CD45RA+ cells were excluded from the naive CD8 cells, which were CD45RO-negative and positively selected for CCR7. Recent acute infections and vaccinations were absent in the healthy HIV-negative adult donors. The V and J ends lost 4 bases and 7 bases respectively, with 15 bases between them. CDR1 and CDR2 from the germline V gene are SGDLS and YYNGEE. The CDR3 is 14 amino acids. The assay used deep level. This table comes from immunoSEQ multiplex PCR, and its TCRdb copy is limited to in-frame clones, with some not included. Among around 1,900,000 clones listed, around 93% were seen once.

Sequenced: naive CD8+ T cells from PBMCs. The chain recombines TRBV9 with TRBJ2-1; the D gene is possibly TRBD2 (6 bases). The receptor was isolated from a young man in good health. Some clones in this sample may be carry-over from other donors' samples. Here the CDR3 reads CASSTWDFTNEQFF. The CDR3 region has the DNA TGTGCCAGCAGCACCTGGGACTTTACTAATGAGCAGTTCTTC. The full variable domain, in which reference TRBV9 and TRBJ2-1 provide the parts outside the CDR3, is DSGVTQTPKHLITATGQRVTLRCSPRSGDLSVYWYQQSLDQGLQFLIQYYNGEERAKGNILERFSAQQFPDLHSELNLSSLELGDSALYFCASSTWDFTNEQFFGPGTRLTVL.